The 17 T cell receptor beta chains given below trace back to one sample, sequenced in a study of T-cell memory formation after mild COVID-19. From the 5' RACE reads, TCRdb called clonotypes with MiXCR, one entry per CDR3 protein. Here the sample spans roughly 190,000 distinct CDR3 sequences, around 27% being singletons. The sequencing sample was made of PBMCs or a T cell subset sorted from them (not recorded which). These receptors were taken from an adult woman who had mild COVID-19 (a few samples of this study predate the infection). Cell type and time point are not known.

This clonotype showed up just a few times. The chain employs TRBV30 and TRBJ1-3; D unclear. Per the germline V gene, CDR1 is GTSNPN and CDR2 is SVGIG (reference sequence). This CDR3 has 13 residues. With 4 bases removed from V and 1 base from J, the gap between germline ends came to 8 bases. CDR3 DNA sequence: TGTGCCTGGACCGCGGGATCTGGAAACACCATATATTTT. Its protein product is CAWTAGSGNTIYF. The entire variable domain, with the rest obtained from reference TRBV30 and TRBJ1-3, is as follows: SQTIHQWPATLVQPVGSPLSLECTVEGTSNPNLYWYRQAAGRGLQLLFYSVGIGQISSEVPQNLSASRPQDRQFILSSKKLLLSDSGFYLCAWTAGSGNTIYFGEGSWLTVV.

This chain joins TRBV24-1 and TRBJ2-7; tentative D call: TRBD1 (6 bases). CDR1 is KGHDR and CDR2 is SFDVKD in the germline V gene. V gave up 6 bases and J gave up 0 bases, with 17 bases separating them. The CDR3 covers 16 residues. CDR3 amino acids: CATSTKTGRGSYEQYF. In nucleotides, the CDR3 is TGTGCCACCAGTACAAAGACAGGCCGGGGCTCCTACGAGCAGTACTTC.

V is TRBV6-5 and J is TRBJ1-4; D unresolved. Trimming removed 6 bases from V and 0 bases from J, with 11 bases in between. The CDR3 covers 15 residues. Germline V CDR1 and CDR2: MNHEY, SVGAGI. For the CDR3, the DNA is TGTGCCAGCAGCAACGGAGTTGCAACTAATGAAAAACTGTTTTTT. This encodes CASSNGVATNEKLFF.

The table lists this clonotype with a few counts. This chain links TRBV2 with TRBJ1-2, with D maybe TRBD1 (5 bases). The length of the CDR3 is 15 residues. V was cut by 6 bases and J by 4 bases, with 18 bases left in between. Germline loops: CDR1 SNHLY, CDR2 FYNNEI. CDR3 loop: CASRGHSNRTYGYTF. The CDR3 DNA sequence: TGTGCCAGCAGGGGGCACTCCAACCGGACCTATGGCTACACCTTC.

The chain carries TRBV11-2 and TRBJ2-5; TRBD1 agrees at 10 bases. V trimming: 3 bases; J trimming: 0 bases; junction bases outside the gene matches: 16. The germline V gene encodes CDR1 SGHAT and CDR2 FQNNGV. The CDR3 is 20 residues long. The CDR3 bases are TGTGCCAGCAGCTTGACTGATTCCGGACAGGGGGGGTTCGACCAAGAGACCCAGTACTTC. Residues: CASSLTDSGQGGFDQETQYF.

This clonotype was counted only a few times. The CDR3 region is CASSQDRRDPAGDTQYF. CDR3 sequence (DNA): TGTGCCAGCAGCCAAGATCGTAGGGACCCCGCGGGAGATACGCAGTATTTT. The chain combines TRBV4-2 with TRBJ2-3; tentatively, D is TRBD1 or TRBD2 (5 bases each). CDR1 is LGHNA, CDR2 YNFKEQ, per germline. Trimming pared 0 bases from V and 5 bases from J, leaving 18 bases between. The CDR3 covers 17 residues.

The chain uses TRBV7-2 and TRBJ2-1; D is perhaps TRBD2 (5 bases). The germline gives CDR1 SGHTA, CDR2 FQGNSA. The CDR3 has 12 amino acids. V was trimmed by 5 bases and J by 9 bases, leaving 11 bases between them. CDR3 amino acids: CASSPTRGEQFF. CDR3 in DNA: TGTGCCAGCAGCCCCACCCGGGGTGAGCAGTTCTTC.

The chain employs TRBV7-6 and TRBJ2-3, with TRBD1 identical over 9 bases. This CDR3 comprises 20 residues. The V segment lost 4 bases and the J segment 1 base; nucleotides outside the gene matches: 18. Looked up from germline, CDR1 is SGHVS and CDR2 is FNYEAQ. CDR3 loop: CASSSPKGLTGGWGTDTQYF. For the CDR3, the DNA is TGTGCCAGCAGCTCTCCTAAGGGGCTGACAGGGGGTTGGGGCACAGATACGCAGTATTTT.

This clonotype has more than one count but fewer than ten. The V call is TRBV14, the J call TRBJ2-7; D not certain. The CDR3 is 15 amino acids. Germline CDR1 reads SGHDN; CDR2 reads FVKESK. Trimming pared 0 bases from V and 2 bases from J, leaving 11 bases between. CDR3: CASSQDSRPPYEQYF. The CDR3 DNA reads as TGTGCCAGCAGCCAAGATTCCAGGCCCCCCTACGAGCAGTACTTC.

CDR3 residues: CASSQEFWNTEAFF. The DNA for the CDR3 is TGCGCCAGCAGCCAAGAGTTCTGGAACACTGAAGCTTTCTTT. The gene calls are TRBV4-3 and TRBJ1-1, with D uncertain. The CDR3 extends over 14 amino acids. The germline V gene encodes CDR1 LGHNA and CDR2 YSLEER. Trimming stripped 0 bases from V and 1 base from J, with 6 bases between.

This clonotype was counted a few times. The genes are TRBV5-1 and TRBJ1-1, with 7 bases identical to TRBD1. This CDR3 region has 14 residues. V dropped 4 bases and J dropped 3; count of bases not matched to a gene: 6. Germline V gene sequence: CDR1 SGHRS, CDR2 YFSETQ. CDR3 sequence (DNA): TGCGCCAGCAGCCCGGGACAGAGTGACACTGAAGCTTTCTTT. Translating gives CASSPGQSDTEAFF.

This clonotype was seen a handful of times. The rearrangement joins TRBV6-1 to TRBJ2-7, with 7 bases aligning to TRBD1. Germline V gene sequence: CDR1 MNHNS, CDR2 SASEGT. V trimming: 6 bases; J trimming: 3 bases; junction bases outside the gene matches: 8. This CDR3 has 14 amino acids. DNA for the CDR3: TGTGCCAGCAGCCCCGGGACAGTTTTCTACGAGCAGTACTTC. This translates into CASSPGTVFYEQYF.

This clonotype was seen a handful of times. The V gene is TRBV18, the J gene TRBJ1-1, with 7 bases matching TRBD1. The CDR3 length is 15 residues. Germline values: CDR1 KGHSH, CDR2 LQKENI. V shed 1 base, J shed 4 bases, and the junction held 6 bases outside the gene matches. CDR3 DNA: TGTGCCAGCTCACCACTCACAGGGGAGTCCACTGAAGCTTTCTTT. Residues: CASSPLTGESTEAFF.

The CDR3 protein is CASSYPDGGDKTYEQYF. CDR3 bases: TGTGCCAGCAGTTATCCCGATGGGGGGGACAAGACCTACGAGCAGTACTTC. The chain joins TRBV27 to TRBJ2-7, with D perhaps matching TRBD2 (7 bases). This CDR3 spans 17 amino acids. Germline-derived CDR1 and CDR2 are MNHEY and SMNVEV (reference sequence). V lost 4 bases and J 2 bases, leaving 21 bases between the germline ends.

The J gene is TRBJ1-1, the V gene TRBV7-2; D unclear. V lost 1 base, J lost 4 bases, and 10 bases lay in between. Germline CDR1 reads SGHTA; CDR2 reads FQGNSA. This CDR3 is built from 14 residues. CDR3 nucleotide sequence: TGTGCCAGCAGCTTAGATAGCAGAGGCACTGAAGCTTTCTTT. Translated: CASSLDSRGTEAFF.

Only a few counts were recorded for this clonotype. This chain joins TRBV18 and TRBJ1-2; 10 bases match TRBD1. J gave up 7 bases and V 3 bases, and 8 bases lay outside the gene matches. The CDR3 is 15 residues long. Germline CDR1 is KGHSH and CDR2 is LQKENI. The CDR3: CASSPYAGTGVGYTF. The DNA of the CDR3 is TGTGCCAGCTCACCGTACGCCGGGACAGGGGTTGGCTACACCTTC.

This clonotype showed up just a few times. The rearrangement uses TRBV27 and TRBJ1-3; TRBD1 matches at 11 bases. The CDR3 has 17 residues. The V and J ends lost 4 bases and 10 bases, in that order; junction bases with no gene match: 15. Germline V lookup: CDR1 MNHEY, CDR2 SMNVEV (reference sequence). The CDR3 sequence is CASSSRSTGQGVRTIYF. The CDR3 coding sequence is TGTGCCAGCAGTTCCAGATCCACGGGACAGGGGGTTCGGACCATATATTTT.